This passage covers 22 T cell receptor beta chains from one sample sequenced in a study of post-analysis software for immune sequencing data. Unique molecular identifiers had been added to the TCR beta cDNA libraries. In TCRdb, the PCR reads were re-called with MiXCR into one record per CDR3 protein. The sample yields 150,000 to 200,000 distinct CDR3 sequences, approximately 30% seen once. The study's findings and limits: TRBV segments more frequent in patients than in controls numbered roughly five and included TRBV5-6, TRBV5-1 and TRBV20-1.

No antigen is known for these receptors. The sample taken for sequencing was blood. The receptors were sampled from a girl aged 5 to 17 with multiple sclerosis.

The V and J genes are TRBV18 and TRBJ2-1; no definite D call. Germline V lookup: CDR1 KGHSH, CDR2 LQKENI. The V gene lost 3 bases and the J gene lost 7 bases, with 13 bases spanning the gap. The CDR3 extends over 14 amino acids. CDR3 protein: CASSPFDGQNEQFF. Written as DNA, the CDR3 is TGTGCCAGCTCACCCTTTGATGGCCAAAATGAGCAGTTCTTC. Supplemented by reference TRBV18 and TRBJ2-1, the full variable domain reads NAGVMQNPRHLVRRRGQEARLRCSPMKGHSHVYWYRQLPEEGLKFMVYLQKENIIDESGMPKERFSAEFPKEGPSILRIQQVVRGDSAAYFCASSPFDGQNEQFFGPGTRLTVL.

This clonotype was observed a few times. The chain is built from TRBV20-1 and TRBJ1-4, with D maybe TRBD1 (5 bases). CDR1 DFQATT and CDR2 SNEGSKA come from the germline V gene (reference sequence). Trimming cost V 2 bases and J 1 base, with 11 bases left between them. CDR3 size: 15 residues. The CDR3 here is CSARRVQGTNEKLFF. The CDR3 DNA follows: TGCAGTGCTAGACGGGTGCAGGGAACTAATGAAAAACTGTTTTTT.

The genes are TRBV4-1 and TRBJ2-1; D ambiguous. Trimming removed 1 base at V and 9 bases at J, with 10 bases between. There are 13 residues in the CDR3. CDR1 and CDR2 (germline): MGHRA, YSYEKL. In DNA, the CDR3 is TGCGCCAGCAGCCAAGCAATGGATGGTGAGCAGTTCTTC. It specifies CASSQAMDGEQFF.

This clonotype has at least ten counts. The CDR3 here is CASSPTRRASTDTQYF. CDR3 sequence (DNA): TGTGCCAGCAGCCCCACTAGGCGGGCTAGCACAGATACGCAGTATTTT. The chain carries TRBV6-5 and TRBJ2-3, with TRBD2 as a possible D gene (5 bases). The CDR3 loop spans 16 amino acids. CDR1 is MNHEY and CDR2 is SVGAGI in the germline V gene. V lost 6 bases to trimming and J lost 0 bases, with 16 bases between them.

The chain recombines TRBV29-1 with TRBJ2-2, with 7 bases identical to TRBD2. The germline V gene encodes CDR1 SQVTM and CDR2 ANQGSEA. V was pared by 7 bases and J by 1 base, with 12 bases of the junction left unmatched. The CDR3 contains 16 residues. The CDR3 region is CSARTSGVVNTGELFF. In DNA form, the CDR3 reads TGCAGCGCCCGGACTAGTGGGGTAGTGAACACCGGGGAGCTGTTTTTT.

Remarks on this clonotype: Possible read error: a much larger clone is one base away. The J gene is TRBJ2-5, the V gene TRBV28; D possibly corresponds to TRBD2 (6 bases). Per germline, CDR1 MDHEN and CDR2 SYDVKM. The CDR3 has 14 amino acids. The CDR3 protein is CVSSLLGRMETQYF. Written as DNA, the CDR3 is TGTGTCAGCAGTCTACTCGGGAGAATGGAGACCCAGTACTTC. The variable domain in full, with the rest retrieved from reference TRBV28 and TRBJ2-5, is DVKVTQSSRYLVKRTGEKVFLECVQDMDHENMFWYRQDPGLGLRLIYFSYDVKMKEKGDIPEGYSVSREKKERFSLILESASTNQTSMYLCVSSLLGRMETQYFGPGTRLLVL.

This clonotype came up many times. The chain employs TRBV5-5 and TRBJ2-7; D may be TRBD1 or TRBD2 (5 bases each). V lost 5 bases, J lost 2 bases, and 17 bases lay in between. CDR1 is SGHKS, CDR2 YYEKEE, per germline (reference sequence). This CDR3 has 15 amino acids. CDR3 nucleotides: TGTGCCAGCAGACCTACGAGAGGGGTCACCTACGAGCAGTACTTC. Encoded protein: CASRPTRGVTYEQYF. Full variable domain (remainder filled in from reference TRBV5-5 and TRBJ2-7): DAGVTQSPTHLIKTRGQQVTLRCSPISGHKSVSWYQQVLGQGPQFIFQYYEKEERGRGNFPDRFSARQFPNYSSELNVNALLLGDSALYLCASRPTRGVTYEQYFGPGTRLTVT.

This clonotype was detected once. CDR3 residues: CATSDLVRSYGYTF. In DNA, the CDR3 is TGTGCCACCAGTGATTTGGTCAGATCCTATGGCTACACCTTC. The genes are TRBV24-1 and TRBJ1-2; D gene uncertain. Trimming took 0 bases from V and 4 from J, leaving 8 bases between them. Germline CDR1 KGHDR, CDR2 SFDVKD. CDR3 length: 14 residues.

This clonotype was found many times. The V gene is TRBV7-2, the J gene TRBJ1-6; D not certain. The V and J ends lost 1 base and 9 bases respectively, with 7 bases between them. Germline V gives CDR1 SGHTA, CDR2 FQGNSA. The CDR3 is made up of 13 amino acids. CDR3 coding DNA: TGTGCCAGCAGCTTAGTAACGGGTTCACCCCTCCACTTT. Amino acid sequence: CASSLVTGSPLHF.

Regarding this clonotype: A much bigger clone sits one base away, suggesting this may be a read error. The chain carries TRBV4-1 and TRBJ2-1; D gene unclear. CDR1 MGHRA and CDR2 YSYEKL come from the germline V gene. The CDR3 runs to 13 residues. The V end was cut by 1 base, the J end by 8 bases, with 9 bases between. This CDR3 reads CASSQAPDHEQFF. The CDR3 region has the DNA TGCGCCAGCAGCCAAGCCCCGGATCATGAGCAGTTCTTC.

The genes are TRBV29-1 and TRBJ2-7; possible D gene TRBD2, 5 bases. V gave up 1 base and J gave up 1 base, with 17 bases separating them. The CDR3 length is 16 residues. In germline, CDR1 is SQVTM, CDR2 ANQGSEA. The CDR3 bases are TGCAGCGTTGAAGGCTTTCAATCCGGGAATTCCTACGAGCAGTACTTC. Translated: CSVEGFQSGNSYEQYF.

This clonotype was seen many times. The genes are TRBV24-1 and TRBJ2-7, with unresolved D. V was clipped by 3 bases and J by 12 bases, with 17 bases between them. CDR1 KGHDR and CDR2 SFDVKD come from the germline V gene. The CDR3 covers 13 residues. The CDR3 sequence: CATSDVRAGLMYF. In DNA form, the CDR3 reads TGTGCCACCAGTGATGTAAGAGCAGGCCTAATGTACTTC.

This chain links TRBV3-1 with TRBJ1-1; 7 bases are a match to TRBD1. The CDR3 covers 13 residues. The germline V gene has CDR1 LGHDT and CDR2 YNNKEL (reference sequence). V was pared by 3 bases and J by 7 bases, with 5 bases of the junction left unmatched. CDR3 sequence reads: CASSQLRQGEAFF. For the CDR3, the DNA is TGTGCCAGCAGCCAGCTACGACAGGGTGAAGCTTTCTTT.

This clonotype was recorded a few times. The J gene is TRBJ1-1, the V gene TRBV2, with D possibly matching TRBD1 (6 bases). This CDR3 is built from 10 residues. Trimming took off 8 bases at V and 8 bases at J, with 9 bases between the two ends. Germline CDR1 and CDR2: SNHLY and FYNNEI. This chain's CDR3 is CASEGTEAFF. DNA of the CDR3: TGTGCCAGCGAGGGGACAGAAGCTTTCTTT. Variable domain in full (rest from reference TRBV2 and TRBJ1-1): EPEVTQTPSHQVTQMGQEVILRCVPISNHLYFYWYRQILGQKVEFLVSFYNNEISEKSEIFDDQFSVERPDGSNFTLKIRSTKLEDSAMYFCASEGTEAFFGQGTRLTVV.

A few counts support this clonotype. The chain uses TRBV4-1 and TRBJ2-7; D might be TRBD2 (6 bases). The CDR3 loop spans 15 amino acids. Trimming stripped 1 base from V and 2 bases from J, with 12 bases between. CDR1 is MGHRA, CDR2 YSYEKL, per germline. CDR3 region: CASSQGRGKAYEQYF. In DNA, the CDR3 is TGCGCCAGCAGCCAAGGCCGGGGGAAGGCCTACGAGCAGTACTTC.

This chain connects TRBV20-1 to TRBJ2-7; D is possibly TRBD2 (7 bases). CDR1 is DFQATT, CDR2 SNEGSKA, per germline (reference sequence). This CDR3 comprises 12 residues. With 4 bases removed from V and 6 bases from J, the gap between germline ends came to 13 bases. The CDR3 sequence is CSAKGGYGEQYF. CDR3 DNA: TGCAGTGCTAAGGGGGGGTATGGCGAGCAGTACTTC.

The table lists this clonotype with many counts. The gene calls are TRBV29-1 and TRBJ1-1; D not resolved. Per the germline V gene, CDR1 is SQVTM and CDR2 is ANQGSEA. The CDR3 is 13 amino acids. With 8 bases removed from V and 0 bases from J, the gap between germline ends came to 13 bases. The CDR3 sequence is CSFRPTMNTEAFF. The CDR3 DNA follows: TGCAGCTTCCGACCCACTATGAACACTGAAGCTTTCTTT.

In regard to this clonotype: A much larger clonotype is one base distant, so this may be a read error. The V gene is TRBV29-1, the J gene TRBJ2-1; TRBD2 agrees at 15 bases. The germline CDR1 and CDR2 sequences are SQVTM and ANQGSEA. This CDR3 region has 17 residues. CDR3 nucleotide sequence: TGCAGAGTGGGCGGACTAGCGGGAGGGCCGGGTGCAAATGAGCAGTTCTTC. This encodes CRVGGLAGGPGANEQFF.

There are a few counts of this clonotype. The chain carries TRBV7-8 and TRBJ2-1; no firm D call. Per the germline V gene, CDR1 is SGHVS and CDR2 is FQNEAQ. Trimming cost V 2 bases and J 2 bases, with 7 bases left between them. The CDR3 consists of 14 residues. CDR3 residues: CASSLTLTYNEQFF. Written as DNA, the CDR3 is TGTGCCAGCAGCTTAACCCTAACCTACAATGAGCAGTTCTTC. Using reference TRBV7-8 and TRBJ2-1 for the parts outside the CDR3, the full variable domain is GAGVSQSPRYKVAKRGQDVALRCDPISGHVSLFWYQQALGQGPEFLTYFQNEAQLDKSGLPSDRFFAERPEGSVSTLKIQRTQQEDSAVYLCASSLTLTYNEQFFGPGTRLTVL.

V usage is TRBV20-1 and J usage is TRBJ2-1; 11 nucleotides match TRBD2. Near its end, the DNA agrees better with TRBJ2-7, so the J call may be wrong. Germline CDR1 reads DFQATT; CDR2 reads SNEGSKA (reference sequence). The CDR3 runs to 18 residues. The CDR3 bases are TGCAGTACCAAGGACACGATAAGGGGGACTAGCGGATACAATGAGCAGTACTTC. The encoded protein is CSTKDTIRGTSGYNEQYF.

This clonotype was observed a few times. The J gene is TRBJ1-3, the V gene TRBV6-5; D might be TRBD1 (5 bases). The V gene's germline CDR1 is MNHEY and CDR2 SVGAGI. With 8 bases removed from V and 2 bases from J, the gap between germline ends came to 13 bases. The CDR3 contains 14 residues. CDR3 residues: CASSREGAGNTIYF. The CDR3 region has the DNA TGTGCCAGCTCCCGGGAAGGGGCTGGAAACACCATATATTTT.

The gene calls are TRBV28 and TRBJ1-4; no clear D. Deletions cut 8 bases from V and 1 base from J, with 23 bases between. Germline V CDR1 and CDR2: MDHEN, SYDVKM. The length of the CDR3 is 18 residues. The CDR3: CASGYRLYRRGTNEKLFF. CDR3 DNA sequence: TGTGCCAGCGGCTATAGGTTGTACAGACGCGGAACTAATGAAAAACTGTTTTTT.